Each of the 27 T cell receptor beta chains below was sequenced from the same sample in a study of response to subunit inactivated influenza vaccine (dated by TCRdb to the late 2010s). The library was obtained by RT-PCR. The listed sequencing device is Illumina HiSeq 2500. TCRdb trimmed the raw reads at Q25, called clones with MiXCR and kept productive beta chains. Each CDR3 protein gets just one entry, which takes the most common genes and DNA from the rows behind it. This sample gives some 800,000 distinct CDR3 sequences in total; 21% of them show up just once. Approximately 10% of the sample goes to the ten largest clones. The sample in question was PBMCs from blood, obtained more than 4 days after vaccination. These receptors all come from a man over 45 who received an inactivated influenza vaccine. Donor details come from another sample of the same person, matched by shared clones.

The sample holds a few counts of this clonotype. The chain couples TRBV3-1 to TRBJ2-5, with a possible D match to TRBD2 (5 bases). The CDR3 spans 14 residues. Per the germline V gene, CDR1 is LGHDT and CDR2 is YNNKEL (reference sequence). The V end lost 1 base, the J end lost 2 bases, and 8 bases lay between the germline ends. The CDR3 protein is CASSQASQQETQYF. CDR3 nucleotides: TGTGCCAGCAGCCAAGCTAGCCAGCAAGAGACCCAGTACTTC.

The chain has TRBV7-3 and TRBJ2-7; 9 bases map to TRBD1. Germline values: CDR1 SGHTA, CDR2 FQGTGA. J gave up 6 bases and V 3 bases, and 9 bases lay outside the gene matches. CDR3 length equals 15 residues. This chain's CDR3 is CASSFVRTGVSEQYF. In DNA form, the CDR3 reads TGTGCCAGCAGCTTCGTCAGGACAGGGGTTTCCGAGCAGTACTTC.

The rearrangement joins TRBV7-9 to TRBJ2-7, with 9 bases that match TRBD2. CDR3 length: 14 amino acids. V lost 6 bases, J lost 3 bases, and 6 bases stayed unmatched. Germline CDR1 is SEHNR and CDR2 is FQNEAQ (reference sequence). The CDR3 protein is CASSRSGSVYEQYF. The CDR3 DNA follows: TGTGCCAGCAGTCGTAGCGGGAGTGTCTACGAGCAGTACTTC.

This clonotype was recorded a few times. The CDR3 DNA reads TGTGCCAGCAGTCGTAGCGGGAGGGCCTGGTACGAGCAGTACTTC. It translates to CASSRSGRAWYEQYF. This rearrangement joins TRBV9 to TRBJ2-7; 11 bases align to TRBD2. The V gene end was trimmed by 5 bases and the J gene end by 4 bases; junction bases not matched to a gene: 8. CDR1 is SGDLS, CDR2 YYNGEE, per germline. The CDR3 is 15 residues long. Based on the CDR3 plus reference TRBV9 and TRBJ2-7, the full variable domain is DSGVTQTPKHLITATGQRVTLRCSPRSGDLSVYWYQQSLDQGLQFLIQYYNGEERAKGNILERFSAQQFPDLHSELNLSSLELGDSALYFCASSRSGRAWYEQYFGPGTRLTVT.

This clonotype was observed a handful of times. The J gene is TRBJ2-5, the V gene TRBV7-2, with unresolved D. The germline gives CDR1 SGHTA, CDR2 FQGNSA. Trimming left V 0 bases short and J 3 bases short, with 8 bases between. The CDR3 is 14 amino acids. CDR3 sequence: CASSLALGKETQYF. The CDR3 region has the DNA TGTGCCAGCAGCTTAGCTTTGGGGAAAGAGACCCAGTACTTC. The full variable domain, its missing parts supplied by reference TRBV7-2 and TRBJ2-5, is GAGVSQSPSNKVTEKGKDVELRCDPISGHTALYWYRQSLGQGLEFLIYFQGNSAPDKSGLPSDRFSAERTGGSVSTLTIQRTQQEDSAVYLCASSLALGKETQYFGPGTRLLVL.

The CDR3 DNA reads TGCGCCAGCAGCAGAAGCGGGTCCCCGAGCACCGGGGAGCTGTTTTTT. Protein sequence: CASSRSGSPSTGELFF. The rearrangement joins TRBV5-1 to TRBJ2-2; a possible D gene is TRBD2 (6 bases). CDR3 size: 16 residues. Between the trimmed V and J ends, which lost 4 bases and 4 bases, there was a span of 17 bases. Germline CDR1 and CDR2: SGHRS and YFSETQ.

Only a few counts were recorded for this clonotype. The V gene is TRBV2, the J gene TRBJ1-5; no reliable D call. This CDR3 has 13 residues. Germline V gives CDR1 SNHLY, CDR2 FYNNEI. V lost 4 bases, J lost 9 bases, and 13 bases lay in between. The CDR3 loop is CASSGGSVPPQHF. The CDR3 DNA follows: TGTGCCAGCAGTGGTGGGAGCGTACCGCCCCAGCATTTT.

There are a few counts of this clonotype. This rearrangement joins TRBV6-2 or TRBV6-3 to TRBJ2-6; D may be TRBD2 (6 bases). The germline CDR1 and CDR2 sequences are MNHEY and SVGEGT. V lost 6 bases, J lost 0 bases, and 15 bases lay in between. CDR3 length equals 17 residues. The CDR3 spells CASRQTRTSSGANVLTF. CDR3 in DNA: TGTGCCAGCAGACAGACTAGGACAAGCTCTGGGGCCAACGTCCTGACTTTC.

The rearrangement joins TRBV6-2 or TRBV6-3 to TRBJ1-3; the D gene is possibly TRBD1 (6 bases). Trimming left V 5 bases short and J 0 bases short, with 17 bases between. There are 17 residues in the CDR3. Looked up from germline, CDR1 is MNHEY and CDR2 is SVGEGT. The CDR3 here is CASSDGTPDLSGNTIYF. The DNA for the CDR3 is TGTGCCAGCAGTGACGGGACACCGGACCTCTCTGGAAACACCATATATTTT.

The rearrangement joins TRBV20-1 to TRBJ2-3, with 11 bases fitting TRBD2. The CDR3 is 17 amino acids. Trimming cost V 5 bases and J 0 bases; bases outside gene matches: 10. Germline CDR1 reads DFQATT; CDR2 reads SNEGSKA (reference sequence). The CDR3 region has the DNA TGCAGTGCTCGTCGTCCTAGCGGGAGGACTAGCACAGATACGCAGTATTTT. Translated, it gives CSARRPSGRTSTDTQYF.

There are many counts of this clonotype. The J gene is TRBJ2-7, the V gene TRBV15; TRBD1 matches at 11 bases. The CDR3 spans 16 residues. The germline gives CDR1 LNHNV, CDR2 YYDKDF (reference sequence). Germline trimming cut 3 bases from V and 3 bases from J; bases unmatched to any gene: 7. Here the CDR3 reads CATSRGVGTGGYEQYF. The CDR3 DNA is TGTGCCACCAGCAGGGGCGTCGGGACAGGGGGCTACGAGCAGTACTTC.

This clonotype was observed a few times. The chain recombines TRBV7-9 with TRBJ2-3, with D perhaps TRBD2 (7 bases). Germline V gene lookup returns CDR1 SEHNR and CDR2 FQNEAQ (reference sequence). Trimming pared 3 bases from V and 5 bases from J, leaving 15 bases between. CDR3 length: 15 amino acids. DNA of the CDR3: TGTGCCAGCAGCTTCGGCGGGGGCTATGGAGATACGCAGTATTTT. This codes for CASSFGGGYGDTQYF.

V gene TRBV12-3 or TRBV12-4 combines with J gene TRBJ2-5; tentatively, D is TRBD1 (5 bases). Trimming stripped 5 bases from V and 2 bases from J, with 12 bases between. The CDR3 covers 14 residues. CDR3 DNA sequence: TGTGCCAGCAGTCCGAGACAGCCTCAAGAGACCCAGTACTTC. This gives the protein CASSPRQPQETQYF.

V usage is TRBV12-3 or TRBV12-4 and J usage is TRBJ2-5; D might be TRBD2 (7 bases). The germline V and J ends were trimmed by 6 bases and 5 bases, with 13 bases remaining between them. CDR3 length: 13 residues. CDR3 sequence (DNA): TGTGCCAGCAGCCGTGGGGGGGCGGAGACCCAGTACTTC. Residues: CASSRGGAETQYF.

This clonotype was picked up many times. The CDR3: CASSENPWDTIYF. CDR3 in DNA: TGTGCCAGCAGTGAAAATCCCTGGGACACCATATATTTT. This chain joins TRBV5-6 and TRBJ1-3; no definite D call. CDR3 length: 13 residues. CDR1 and CDR2 (germline): SGHDT, YYEEEE. The germline V and J ends were trimmed by 5 bases and 8 bases, with 14 bases remaining between them.

In its sample, this clonotype was seen a few times. The chain carries TRBV15 and TRBJ2-7; 7 nucleotides line up with TRBD2. The J segment lost 0 bases and the V segment lost 0 bases, leaving 5 bases of the junction unmatched. The CDR3 has 16 residues. The germline V gene encodes CDR1 LNHNV and CDR2 YYDKDF (reference sequence). Here the CDR3 DNA reads TGTGCCACCAGCAGAGATTTGATAGCGGGCTCCTACGAGCAGTACTTC. It is translated as CATSRDLIAGSYEQYF.

The chain has TRBV25-1 and TRBJ2-2, with 9 bases matching TRBD2. This CDR3 comprises 15 residues. V trimming: 8 bases; J trimming: 2 bases; junction bases outside the gene matches: 6. Germline V lookup: CDR1 MGHDK, CDR2 SYGVNS. CDR3 loop: CASGVAGANTGELFF. DNA for the CDR3: TGTGCCAGCGGCGTAGCGGGGGCAAACACCGGGGAGCTGTTTTTT.

This rearrangement joins TRBV4-3 to TRBJ2-3, with D unresolved. Germline CDR1 reads LGHNA; CDR2 reads YSLEER. V was pared by 0 bases and J by 8 bases, with 18 bases between. This CDR3 is 16 amino acids long. The CDR3, as DNA: TGCGCCAGCAGCCAAGATAAAGGAGTTCGTCCGGTTACGCAGTATTTT. Its protein product is CASSQDKGVRPVTQYF.

This clonotype was seen many times. This chain uses TRBV15 with TRBJ2-7; 9 nucleotides agree with TRBD1. V dropped 3 bases and J dropped 2; count of bases not matched to a gene: 8. This CDR3 region has 16 residues. CDR1 and CDR2 from the germline V gene are LNHNV and YYDKDF (reference sequence). The DNA for the CDR3 is TGTGCCACCAGCAGGCCACAAAGGGACAGGGCCTACGAGCAGTACTTC. The encoded protein is CATSRPQRDRAYEQYF. Complete variable domain (other parts from reference TRBV15 and TRBJ2-7): DAMVIQNPRYQVTQFGKPVTLSCSQTLNHNVMYWYQQKSSQAPKLLFHYYDKDFNNEADTPDNFQSRRPNTSFCFLDIRSPGLGDTAMYLCATSRPQRDRAYEQYFGPGTRLTVT.

This clonotype has ten or more counts. The chain has TRBV7-2 and TRBJ2-5; D call uncertain. The CDR3 runs 12 residues. The V end was cut by 6 bases, the J end by 2 bases, with 7 bases between. Germline loops: CDR1 SGHTA, CDR2 FQGNSA. In DNA, the CDR3 is TGTGCCAGCAGTTTGTTACAAGAGACCCAGTACTTC. It encodes CASSLLQETQYF.

This clonotype has a count of ten or more. V and J are TRBV29-1 and TRBJ2-1; 7 bases match TRBD2. Germline-derived CDR1 and CDR2 are SQVTM and ANQGSEA. V lost 8 bases, J lost 6 bases, and 10 bases stayed unmatched. The CDR3 runs to 13 residues. The DNA for the CDR3 is TGCAGCACTCAGGCGGGAGTATCCAATGAGCAGTTCTTC. Amino acid sequence: CSTQAGVSNEQFF.

The gene calls are TRBV5-1 and TRBJ2-5; either TRBD1 or TRBD2 may supply D (5 bases each). Germline CDR1 and CDR2: SGHRS and YFSETQ. V lost 5 bases, J lost 5 bases, and 19 bases lay in between. The CDR3 contains 15 residues. This CDR3 reads CASRHQGDPRETQYF. Here the CDR3 DNA reads TGCGCCAGCAGGCACCAAGGGGACCCGCGGGAGACCCAGTACTTC. Combining the CDR3 with reference TRBV5-1 and TRBJ2-5 gives the whole variable domain KAGVTQTPRYLIKTRGQQVTLSCSPISGHRSVSWYQQTPGQGLQFLFEYFSETQRNKGNFPGRFSGRQFSNSRSEMNVSTLELGDSALYLCASRHQGDPRETQYFGPGTRLLVL.

This rearrangement joins TRBV12-3 or TRBV12-4 to TRBJ1-6; D is possibly TRBD1 (5 bases). The V and J ends lost 6 bases and 10 bases respectively, with 22 bases between them. The CDR3 spans 16 residues. The CDR3 DNA reads as TGTGCCAGCAGCCTCAGAGGGGTTGCAGAAACGTCACCCCTCCACTTT. It yields the protein CASSLRGVAETSPLHF.

The chain links TRBV28 to TRBJ2-7, with 10 bases fitting TRBD1. The ends lost 6 bases at V and 2 bases at J; junction bases unmatched: 10. The CDR3 runs 16 residues. Per the germline V gene, CDR1 is MDHEN and CDR2 is SYDVKM. CDR3 sequence reads: CASSYNPGQGAYEQYF. For the CDR3, the DNA is TGTGCCAGCAGCTATAACCCCGGACAGGGGGCCTACGAGCAGTACTTC.

This clonotype appeared many times. V gene TRBV9 combines with J gene TRBJ1-3; D is ambiguous. The CDR3 spans 16 residues. Germline CDR1 and CDR2: SGDLS and YYNGEE. Trimming shortened V by 0 bases and J by 3 bases, and 13 bases separated the two germline ends. CDR3 amino acids: CASSVVPKPLGNTIYF. In DNA form, the CDR3 reads TGTGCCAGCAGCGTAGTTCCGAAGCCCCTTGGAAACACCATATATTTT.

This chain uses TRBV5-4 with TRBJ2-1; TRBD2 aligns across 9 bases. V gave up 0 bases and J gave up 9 bases; unmatched junction bases: 7. Looked up from germline, CDR1 is SGHNT and CDR2 is YYREEE (reference sequence). The CDR3 runs to 15 residues. The DNA for the CDR3 is TGTGCCAGCAGCTTGGGACTAGCGGAATTATCTGAGCAGTTCTTC. This translates into CASSLGLAELSEQFF. Full variable domain (missing parts from reference TRBV5-4 and TRBJ2-1): ETGVTQSPTHLIKTRGQQVTLRCSSQSGHNTVSWYQQALGQGPQFIFQYYREEENGRGNFPPRFSGLQFPNYSSELNVNALELDDSALYLCASSLGLAELSEQFFGPGTRLTVL.

The sample holds a few counts of this clonotype. The chain couples TRBV20-1 to TRBJ1-5, with 7 bases identical to TRBD1. Germline loops: CDR1 DFQATT, CDR2 SNEGSKA (reference sequence). V was pared by 6 bases and J by 5 bases, with 7 bases of the junction left unmatched. The CDR3 sequence is 13 residues long. CDR3 protein: CSAATGVDQPQHF. The CDR3 DNA follows: TGCAGTGCAGCTACAGGGGTGGATCAGCCCCAGCATTTT.